The entry that follows covers one TCR beta chain sequence. This receptor's antigen is unknown. Within one base of it there is no much larger clone, and no base qualities were kept. This sample was included in a study of T cell changes during pregnancy in multiple sclerosis (dated by TCRdb to the late 2010s). For the study in its entirety: The study looked at changes in the T cell repertoire across pregnancy in women with multiple sclerosis.

From cysteine to phenylalanine, the CDR3 is 16 amino acids long. CDR3 DNA is the only sequence kept; it has 48 bases, read in frame from the first base. Reading the germline V gene (reference sequence) gives CDR1 WNHNN and CDR2 SYGVQD. The germline V end is reduced by 0 bases and the J end by 6 bases; junction bases left unmatched: 9. The library came from the immunoSEQ multiplex PCR assay. Imported from immuneACCESS, the table was reduced by TCRdb to in-frame sequences with V and J called. These copies leave out some clones; in studies compared against another copy, an unresolved V gene accounts for under half, and the cause of the remainder is not known. For this sample the table gives under 90,000 clones, of which roughly 92% were detected only once. Jointly, the top ten make up roughly 3.6% of the sample.

The TCR comes from a female donor in good health, enrolled as a control in a pregnancy study. Rearrangement joined TRBV10-1 to TRBJ2-7; TRBD2 fits 9 bases in the junction. Sequencing used peripheral blood, obtained after pregnancy. The nucleotide sequence reads as follows: TGCGCCAGCAGTGAGTCTGTGCGGGAGGGCCCTTGCGAGCAGTACTTC. Its product reads: CASSESVREGPCEQYF.